Following are 9 T cell receptor beta chains from one sample sequenced in a study of long-term antiretroviral therapy in people with HIV (dated by TCRdb to between 2020 and 2023). Sequencing of the TRB variable region was done with the immunoSEQ hsTCRB v3.0 assay at survey level resolution. This is the immuneACCESS table as TCRdb keeps it, with only in-frame sequences that have V and J called. A part of the clones is gone; compared with another copy, unresolved V genes explain less than half, and the rest is unexplained. Within this sample are over 10,000 clones, with over 70% of them counted one time only. 11% of the sample is taken by the ten largest. The input for sequencing was unsorted PBMCs, taken 0.8 years before starting antiretroviral therapy. The origin of the receptors is a woman aged 40 to 50 with HIV.

The chain links TRBV29-1 to TRBJ2-3; D possibly corresponds to TRBD2 (6 bases). There are 15 residues in the CDR3. CDR1 and CDR2 from the germline V gene are SQVTM and ANQGSEA. Trimming pared 1 base from V and 7 bases from J, leaving 18 bases between. CDR3 loop: CSVEGRDPAANTQYF. DNA of the CDR3: TGCAGCGTTGAAGGGCGGGACCCGGCGGCAAATACGCAGTATTTT.

The gene calls are TRBV7-9 and TRBJ2-1; TRBD2 agrees at 11 bases. The CDR3 loop spans 17 amino acids. Germline CDR1 SEHNR, CDR2 FQNEAQ (reference sequence). Trimming removed 6 bases from V and 0 bases from J; junction bases left unmatched: 7. In DNA, the CDR3 is TGTGCCAGCAGTCCTAGCGGGGGGTATAGCTCCTACAATGAGCAGTTCTTC. Protein product: CASSPSGGYSSYNEQFF. Full variable domain (remainder filled in from reference TRBV7-9 and TRBJ2-1): DTGVSQNPRHKITKRGQNVTFRCDPISEHNRLYWYRQTLGQGPEFLTYFQNEAQLEKSRLLSDRFSAERPKGSFSTLEIQRTEQGDSAMYLCASSPSGGYSSYNEQFFGPGTRLTVL.

The chain uses TRBV14 and TRBJ2-3, with 8 bases fitting TRBD2. Germline lookup yields CDR1 SGHDN and CDR2 FVKESK. The ends lost 1 base at V and 2 bases at J; junction bases unmatched: 2. The CDR3 has 15 amino acids. This CDR3 reads CASSQGLAHTDTQYF. DNA of the CDR3: TGTGCCAGCAGCCAAGGACTAGCGCACACAGATACGCAGTATTTT.

This clone was counted a few times. J is TRBJ2-1 and V is TRBV7-2; D gene ambiguous. CDR3 length equals 13 residues. V shed 4 bases and J shed 7 bases, with 11 bases lying between them. Per germline, CDR1 SGHTA and CDR2 FQGNSA. The CDR3 DNA is TGTGCCAGCAGCTCCGACCCCGAGAATGAGCAGTTCTTC. Translation gives CASSSDPENEQFF.

The chain combines TRBV11-2 with TRBJ1-6; D is possibly TRBD1 (6 bases). The V and J ends lost 5 bases and 5 bases respectively, with 13 bases between them. Germline V gene data show CDR1 as SGHAT and CDR2 as FQNNGV. The CDR3 loop spans 15 amino acids. Here the CDR3 DNA reads TGTGCCAGCAGCATCAGGGGACCAGATAATTCACCCCTCCACTTT. Its translation: CASSIRGPDNSPLHF.

The CDR3 coding sequence is TGTGCCAGCTCACCACAGGGGCAGGGCGAGCCCCAGCATTTT. This encodes CASSPQGQGEPQHF. The V gene is TRBV18, the J gene TRBJ1-5; TRBD1 is a possible D gene (5 bases). Trimming shortened V by 1 base and J by 8 bases, and 12 bases separated the two germline ends. The germline gives CDR1 KGHSH, CDR2 LQKENI. The CDR3 is made up of 14 amino acids.

The chain uses TRBV29-1 and TRBJ2-3, with D possibly TRBD2 on 5 matching bases. Germline V gene sequence: CDR1 SQVTM, CDR2 ANQGSEA. CDR3 length equals 12 residues. The V end was cut by 8 bases, the J end by 3 bases, with 12 bases between. CDR3 in amino acids: CSPELGTDTQYF. The CDR3 coding sequence is TGCAGCCCTGAACTAGGTACAGATACGCAGTATTTT.

This chain uses TRBV6-5 with TRBJ2-5; either TRBD1 or TRBD2 may fit D (5 bases each). Trimming removed 2 bases at V and 2 bases at J, with 12 bases between. There are 15 residues in the CDR3. From germline, CDR1 is MNHEY and CDR2 SVGAGI. CDR3 sequence reads: CASSYGASGQETQYF. CDR3 nucleotide sequence: TGTGCCAGCAGTTACGGGGCAAGCGGTCAAGAGACCCAGTACTTC.

This clone was counted between two and nine times. This chain joins TRBV5-1 and TRBJ2-7; no clear D. Trimming cost V 0 bases and J 2 bases, with 3 bases left between them. Germline V gene data show CDR1 as SGHRS and CDR2 as YFSETQ. The CDR3 extends over 12 amino acids. CDR3: CASSLGAYEQYF. The CDR3 DNA sequence: TGCGCCAGCAGCTTGGGCGCCTACGAGCAGTACTTC.